A single sample is the source of the 10 T cell receptor beta chains below, sequenced in a study of T cell repertoires in cytomegalovirus infection. TCRdb fed the reads into MiXCR, producing one record per CDR3 protein. The repertoire holds more than 150,000 distinct CDR3 sequences, with about 21% as singletons. Sample: PBMCs. The origin of the receptors is a human donor in good health (CMV status not recorded). Some clones in this sample may be carry-over from other donors' samples.

The chain joins TRBV2 to TRBJ2-7, with D perhaps TRBD2 (6 bases). The V gene lost 4 bases and the J gene lost 2 bases, with 6 bases spanning the gap. Germline lookup yields CDR1 SNHLY and CDR2 FYNNEI. The CDR3 spans 12 residues. The CDR3 coding sequence is TGTGCCAGCAGTGGGACTACCTACGAGCAGTACTTC. Protein product: CASSGTTYEQYF.

The chain couples TRBV20-1 to TRBJ1-4; TRBD1 might be the D (5 bases). CDR1 and CDR2 from the germline V gene are DFQATT and SNEGSKA (reference sequence). CDR3 size: 13 residues. Trimming took 3 bases from V and 7 from J, leaving 12 bases between them. CDR3 nucleotides: TGCAGTGCTAGGACAGCCTTGGGTGAAAAACTGTTTTTT. Amino acid sequence: CSARTALGEKLFF.

The chain uses TRBV20-1 and TRBJ1-2, with D possibly matching TRBD1 (5 bases). V dropped 0 bases and J dropped 9 bases, with 8 bases sitting between them. The germline CDR1 and CDR2 sequences are DFQATT and SNEGSKA (reference sequence). The CDR3 totals 11 residues. The CDR3 spells CSAREQERYTF. The CDR3 DNA is TGCAGTGCTAGAGAACAGGAGCGCTACACCTTC.

In its sample, this clonotype was seen a few times. The chain joins TRBV7-3 to TRBJ2-3, with TRBD2 identical over 9 bases. CDR1 and CDR2 from the germline V gene are SGHTA and FQGTGA. Trimming took 5 bases from V and 5 from J; bases not matched to a gene: 11. The CDR3 contains 16 residues. CDR3 bases: TGTGCCAGCAGCGTAGGCCGGTCTAGCGGGGTAGATACGCAGTATTTT. It codes for CASSVGRSSGVDTQYF.

This clonotype was detected ten times or more. The V call is TRBV7-9, the J call TRBJ1-2; no clear D. V was clipped by 2 bases and J by 7 bases, with 17 bases between them. Germline V gene sequence: CDR1 SEHNR, CDR2 FQNEAQ (reference sequence). CDR3 size: 15 residues. The CDR3 spells CASSLNLRGDAGYTF. The CDR3 DNA sequence: TGTGCCAGCAGCTTAAACTTGAGAGGCGATGCTGGCTACACCTTC.

The gene calls are TRBV12-3 or TRBV12-4 and TRBJ1-1, with unresolved D. CDR3 length: 16 amino acids. Between the trimmed V and J ends, which lost 8 bases and 0 bases, there was a span of 19 bases. CDR3 in amino acids: CASPLVPWRMNTEAFF. DNA for the CDR3: TGTGCCAGCCCTTTAGTTCCCTGGAGGATGAACACTGAAGCTTTCTTT.

This clonotype showed up just a few times. The chain joins TRBV29-1 to TRBJ1-4; D possibly corresponds to TRBD1 (5 bases). There are 13 residues in the CDR3. V lost 4 bases and J lost 8, with 14 bases in between. Germline values: CDR1 SQVTM, CDR2 ANQGSEA. CDR3 in DNA: TGCAGCGTTGGAGTGGGGGTGGGGGAAAAACTGTTTTTT. This translates into CSVGVGVGEKLFF. Full variable domain (rest looked up from reference TRBV29-1 and TRBJ1-4): SAVISQKPSRDICQRGTSLTIQCQVDSQVTMMFWYRQQPGQSLTLIATANQGSEATYESGFVIDKFPISRPNLTFSTLTVSNMSPEDSSIYLCSVGVGVGEKLFFGSGTQLSVL.

The chain links TRBV10-3 to TRBJ1-2; TRBD1 aligns across 9 bases. CDR3 length: 14 residues. Germline CDR1 ENHRY, CDR2 SYGVKD. Trimming removed 7 bases from V and 6 bases from J; junction bases left unmatched: 9. The CDR3 region is CAIKAGQGNDGYTF. The CDR3 nucleotides are TGTGCCATCAAGGCGGGACAGGGTAATGATGGCTACACCTTC.

V gene TRBV6-2 or TRBV6-3 combines with J gene TRBJ2-7; 8 positions match TRBD1. Per germline, CDR1 MNHEY and CDR2 SVGEGT. The CDR3 has 16 residues. Unmatched junction bases numbered 10, after V lost 0 bases and J lost 6 bases. In DNA form, the CDR3 reads TGTGCCAGCAGTTACTCGCGCCGGACAGGGATGAGCGAGCAGTACTTC. This gives the protein CASSYSRRTGMSEQYF.

This clonotype was counted a few times. The chain uses TRBV27 and TRBJ2-7; D may be TRBD1 (5 bases). Looked up from germline, CDR1 is MNHEY and CDR2 is SMNVEV (reference sequence). Trimming took off 3 bases at V and 2 bases at J, with 8 bases between the two ends. This CDR3 comprises 13 residues. The CDR3 loop is CASSLTTAYEQYF. In DNA, the CDR3 is TGTGCCAGCAGTTTGACGACAGCCTACGAGCAGTACTTC.